This is a list of T cell receptor beta chains from one sample in a study of shared clonotypes between healthy human individuals. TCRdb keeps only in-frame clones here, not all; method: immunoSEQ multiplex PCR. Found here are roughly 700,000 clones, approximately 79% of them singletons; the top ten hold 1.5% to 2%. Sequenced sample: memory CD4+ T cells sorted from blood. The source of these receptors is a woman in her twenties or thirties in good health. Each CDR3 is given with its conserved first and last residue. The order of the fields is J gene, D gene, CDR3 length, clone size, V gene, CDR3 DNA, CDR3 protein. The D gene is left open where the match is weak. Not all rows give a size; the values are once, few, many and, for expanded clones, a class.

TRBJ2-5 | - | 13 | - | TRBV4-1 | TGCGCCAGCAGCCAAGGACTAGTGGAGACCCAGTACTTC | CASSQGLVETQYF
TRBJ1-2 | - | 15 | many | TRBV5-5 | TGTGCCAGCAGCTATGCGGGGGCTGAAATCTATGGCTACACCTTC | CASSYAGAEIYGYTF
TRBJ2-2 | - | 14 | - | TRBV6-6 | TGTGCCAGCAGCTATACGACAGAGAGCGGGGAGCTGTTTTTT | CASSYTTESGELFF
TRBJ1-1 | TRBD1 | 14 | - | TRBV2 | TGTGCCAGCAGAGGTGGACAGGTGAACACTGAAGCTTTCTTT | CASRGGQVNTEAFF
TRBJ1-5 | - | 16 | many | TRBV4-1 | TGCGCCAGCAGCCAAGATGGCGGGTTTGGCAATCAGCCCCAGCATTTT | CASSQDGGFGNQPQHF
TRBJ1-5 | TRBD1 | 13 | - | TRBV6-5 | TGTGCCAGCAGCGTACAGGGGGGTCAGCCCCAGCATTTT | CASSVQGGQPQHF
TRBJ1-1 | TRBD1 | 13 | - | TRBV5-1 | TGCGCCAGCAGCAGGGACAGTAACACTGAAGCTTTCTTT | CASSRDSNTEAFF
TRBJ2-7 | TRBD1 | 17 | - | TRBV5-1 | TGCGCCAGCAGCTTGGTGACCGGGACAGGGGAATTGGACGAGCAGTACTTC | CASSLVTGTGELDEQYF
TRBJ1-5 | TRBD1 | 17 | - | TRBV19 | TGTGCCAGTAGTATAGTATTCCGGACAGGGACTAATCAGCCCCAGCATTTT | CASSIVFRTGTNQPQHF
TRBJ1-4 | - | 16 | - | TRBV28 | TGTGCCAGCAGTGCCCCTATTGGGGTGGGATTTGAAAAACTGTTTTTT | CASSAPIGVGFEKLFF
TRBJ1-2 | - | 15 | many | TRBV12-2 | TGTGCAAGTCGCTTAGCGATACCGCAGGGGTATGGCTACACCTTC | CASRLAIPQGYGYTF
TRBJ1-5 | TRBD1 | 14 | - | TRBV19 | TGTGCCAGTAAGGTTCGGGACAGTAATCAGCCCCAGCATTTT | CASKVRDSNQPQHF
TRBJ2-2 | - | 14 | - | TRBV11-2 | TGTGCCAGCAGCTGGCAGGGTTCCACCGGGGAGCTGTTTTTT | CASSWQGSTGELFF
TRBJ1-1 | - | 11 | few | TRBV20-1 | TGCAGTGCAAACAGGGCGGGTGAAGCTTTCTTT | CSANRAGEAFF
TRBJ2-3 | TRBD1 | 16 | - | TRBV28 | TGTGCCAGCAAGTTAGGGGGCGGCCCACACAGAGATACGCAGTATTTT | CASKLGGGPHRDTQYF
TRBJ2-5 | TRBD2 | 15 | few | TRBV7-3 | TGTGCCAGCAGCTTAATGCCTAGCGGCCAAGAGACCCAGTACTTC | CASSLMPSGQETQYF
TRBJ2-1 | TRBD1 | 16 | - | TRBV5-4 | TGTGCCAGCAGCCCAGGCCCCGACAGGGAACCATATGAGCAGTTCTTC | CASSPGPDREPYEQFF
TRBJ1-4 | TRBD1 | 16 | - | TRBV15 | TGTGCCACCAGCAGAGATCAAGGGACAGCTAATGAAAAACTGTTTTTT | CATSRDQGTANEKLFF
TRBJ1-1 | - | 12 | many | TRBV2 | TGTGCCAGCTACAGGGTGAACACTGAAGCTTTCTTT | CASYRVNTEAFF
TRBJ2-7 | TRBD1 | 13 | few | TRBV10-1 | TGCGCCAGCAGTGAGCAGGGGGCGTTAGGGCAGTACTTC | CASSEQGALGQYF
TRBJ2-7 | TRBD1 | 15 | - | TRBV28 | TGTGCCAGCACCCAACCGGGACAGGGTATTAGCGAGCAGTACTTC | CASTQPGQGISEQYF
TRBJ2-7 | - | 14 | - | TRBV6-5 | TGTGCCAGCACGGGTAGCGGAGTAAGCTACGAGCAGTACTTC | CASTGSGVSYEQYF
TRBJ2-3 | TRBD2 | 16 | many | TRBV28 | TGTGCCAGCAGCTTAAGGACTAGCGGTTACACAGATACGCAGTATTTT | CASSLRTSGYTDTQYF
TRBJ1-1 | - | 14 | - | TRBV7-8 | TGTGCCAGCAGCTTCAGTATGGGGGATACTGAAGCTTTCTTT | CASSFSMGDTEAFF
TRBJ1-1 | - | 13 | - | TRBV28 | TGTGCCAGCAGTTTCCTTTTGGGGACTGAAGCTTTCTTT | CASSFLLGTEAFF